This TCR beta chain was identified in a study of post-analysis software for immune sequencing data. Unique molecular identifiers were built into the TCR beta cDNA libraries. TCRdb used MiXCR to reprocess the PCR reads, holding one entry per CDR3 protein. The sample carries some 700,000 distinct CDR3 sequences, more than 50% recorded once. This sequence originates from a girl aged 2 to 10 with multiple sclerosis. The source material was blood.

CDR3: CASSWGGHEQFF. Written as DNA, the CDR3 is TGTGCCAGCAGTTGGGGTGGCCATGAGCAGTTCTTC. The chain uses TRBV28 and TRBJ2-1; D gene uncertain. There are 12 residues in the CDR3. Per germline, CDR1 MDHEN and CDR2 SYDVKM. V was clipped by 4 bases and J by 8 bases, with 9 bases between them.